This T cell receptor beta chain was recorded in a study of blood T cell repertoires in COVID-19. TCRdb's copy holds only in-frame clones and misses some; the assay was immunoSEQ multiplex PCR. Here the sample spans tens of thousands of clones, around 89% being singletons. The CDR3 runs 13 residues. The V end was cut by 3 bases, the J end by 1 base, with 6 bases between. Germline V gene lookup returns CDR1 LNHNV and CDR2 YYDKDF (reference sequence). The TCR comes from a man aged 50 to 59 with acute or convalescent COVID-19. Input material: peripheral blood. The rearrangement links TRBV15 to TRBJ2-5; no clear D. The CDR3 sequence is CATSSPSQETQYF. For the CDR3, the DNA is TGTGCCACCAGCAGCCCCTCCCAAGAGACCCAGTACTTC.